A selection of T cell receptor beta chains follows, all from one sample in a study of blood T cells in healthy people across ages. Via MiXCR, TCRdb re-called the 5' RACE reads, giving one row per CDR3 protein. The repertoire includes roughly 800,000 distinct CDR3 sequences, about 62% of them detected once, and around 20% sits in the top ten. The sample comprised blood. These receptors all stem from a man aged 30 to 45 in good health. The CDR3 runs from the conserved cysteine through the conserved F or W. D genes are given only for firm matches. Clone size is stated in some rows and not others, as once, few, many or a class when expanded.

>TRBV2|TRBD1|TRBJ1-2|-
TGTGCCAGCAGTTTGGTGGACAGGGGATATGGCTACACCTTC
CASSLVDRGYGYTF
>TRBV5-1|TRBD1|TRBJ2-7|-
TGCGCCAGCAGCGCGCAGGGGACAGGGACCTACGAGCAGTACTTC
CASSAQGTGTYEQYF
>TRBV5-1|TRBD2|TRBJ2-7|-
TGCGCCAGCAGCCAGACTAGCGGGGTACCCAATGAGCAGTACTTC
CASSQTSGVPNEQYF
>TRBV12-3/TRBV12-4|TRBD1|TRBJ2-1|-
TGTGCCAGCAGGTTGCCGGGACAGGGGAGCAGTGAGCAGTTCTTC
CASRLPGQGSSEQFF
>TRBV6-1|-|TRBJ1-3|-
TGTACCAGCAGTAATGGCGGGGGTACTTTGAGCTCTGGAAACACCATATATTTT
CTSSNGGGTLSSGNTIYF
>TRBV7-9|-|TRBJ2-2|-
TGTGCCAGCACTGGTCTTCTGGGCGAGAACACCGGGGAGCTGTTTTTT
CASTGLLGENTGELFF
>TRBV5-4|-|TRBJ2-3|-
TGTGCCAGCAGCGTGTTCTACACAGATACGCAGTATTTT
CASSVFYTDTQYF
>TRBV29-1|TRBD1|TRBJ2-7|few
TGCAGCGTTGAGTACCGGGACAGGGGCTACGAGCAGTACTTC
CSVEYRDRGYEQYF
>TRBV20-1|TRBD2|TRBJ2-1|-
TGCAGTGCTAGAGCGGGGAGCGGGACCAATGAGCAGTTCTTC
CSARAGSGTNEQFF
>TRBV29-1|-|TRBJ1-5|-
TGCAGCGCGCGACAGGAGAATCAGCCCCAGCATTTT
CSARQENQPQHF
>TRBV20-1|TRBD1|TRBJ1-4|few
TGCAGTGCTCCGGGACAGGACTATGAAAAACTGTTTTTT
CSAPGQDYEKLFF
>TRBV28|-|TRBJ1-2|few
TGTGCCAGCAGTCCTCAGGGTTTTGGTTACTATGGCTACACCTTC
CASSPQGFGYYGYTF
>TRBV4-2|-|TRBJ1-2|few
TGTGCCAGCAGCCGCCCCGGGCAGCACACCTTC
CASSRPGQHTF
>TRBV7-2|-|TRBJ2-3|-
TGTGCCAGCATCTTTCAAGGCACAGATACGCAGTATTTT
CASIFQGTDTQYF
>TRBV4-2|-|TRBJ2-7|-
TGTGCCAGCAGCCAAGATCTACTGGGAAGCTACGAGCAGTACTTC
CASSQDLLGSYEQYF
>TRBV2|-|TRBJ1-6|-
TGTGCCAGCAATGGGGGACGGATTAATTCACCCCTCCACTTT
CASNGGRINSPLHF
>TRBV7-2|-|TRBJ2-1|-
TGTGCCAGCAGCTATCCAGGGGGAGGCGATGAGCAGTTCTTC
CASSYPGGGDEQFF
>TRBV10-3|-|TRBJ2-5|-
TGTGCCACCTCTGGGCCCCAAGAGACCCAGTACTTC
CATSGPQETQYF
>TRBV20-1|-|TRBJ2-3|few
TGCAGTGCGCAGTCCTCCGCGGTAAGAGATACGCAGTATTTT
CSAQSSAVRDTQYF
>TRBV29-1|TRBD2|TRBJ2-3|few
TGCAGCGTTGGATACTTAGCGGGGGACACAGATACGCAGTATTTT
CSVGYLAGDTDTQYF
>TRBV20-1|TRBD2|TRBJ2-7|-
TGCAGTGCCGACTCTAGCGGGGGAAACTACGAGCAGTACTTC
CSADSSGGNYEQYF
>TRBV6-1|-|TRBJ2-7|-
TGTGCCAGCAGTGAAGACTTACCAAGCTCCTACGAGCAGTACTTC
CASSEDLPSSYEQYF
>TRBV7-2|-|TRBJ2-5|few
TGTGCCAGCAGCGTGGCCGGAGGGCGCGAGACCCAGTACTTC
CASSVAGGRETQYF
>TRBV7-9|-|TRBJ1-2|-
TGTGCCAGCAGCTTTATGGCCCCCATGACTGGAGGAACTAACTATGGCTACACCTTC
CASSFMAPMTGGTNYGYTF
>TRBV12-3/TRBV12-4|-|TRBJ1-4|few
TGTGCCAGCAGTCTCGGCTGGGGGGAAAAACTGTTTTTT
CASSLGWGEKLFF
>TRBV3-1|TRBD1|TRBJ1-2|-
TGTGCCAGCACCCAACAGGGGACGGTGGAGGGCTACACCTTC
CASTQQGTVEGYTF
>TRBV28|TRBD2|TRBJ2-1|-
TGTGCCAGCAGTTTACCGACTAGCGGGATAGTTGAGCAGTTCTTC
CASSLPTSGIVEQFF
>TRBV9|-|TRBJ2-5|-
TGTGCCAGCAGCGTAGGACTATCCGGGATCCAAGAGATCCAGTACTTC
CASSVGLSGIQEIQYF
>TRBV25-1|TRBD2|TRBJ2-5|-
TGTGCCAGCGAAGAAGGTAGTCTAGCGGTAGAGACCCAGTACTTC
CASEEGSLAVETQYF
>TRBV7-2|TRBD2|TRBJ2-7|-
TGTGCCAGCAGCCAGCCGGGGGGTAGTCGATACGAGCAGTACTTC
CASSQPGGSRYEQYF
>TRBV6-4|TRBD2|TRBJ2-1|many
TGTGCCAGCAGTCCCCTGGGGCGGGGGATAGGCAATGAGCAGTTCTTC
CASSPLGRGIGNEQFF
>TRBV28|TRBD1|TRBJ2-1|few
TGTGCCAGCAGCCCCAGGGACAGCTACAATGAGCAGTTCTTC
CASSPRDSYNEQFF
>TRBV20-1|-|TRBJ2-4|-
TGCAGTCCGGGGACGGTAGCCAAAAACATTCAGTACTTC
CSPGTVAKNIQYF
>TRBV29-1|TRBD2|TRBJ2-7|-
TGCAGCGTCCCGCGGGGGGGACATGAGCAGTACTTC
CSVPRGGHEQYF
>TRBV15|-|TRBJ2-7|few
TGTGCCACCAGCAGTCCCCGGGACACTTCAACCTTAGACGAGCAGTACTTC
CATSSPRDTSTLDEQYF
>TRBV7-2|-|TRBJ2-5|few
TGTGCCAGCAGCTTAGCGCGGGTAAAAAAAGAGACCCAGTACTTC
CASSLARVKKETQYF
>TRBV20-1|-|TRBJ1-5|many
TGCAGTGCTAGAGATCGGGGGGGATATAGCAATCAGCCCCAGCATTTT
CSARDRGGYSNQPQHF
>TRBV3-1|-|TRBJ2-1|-
TGTGCCAGCAGCCAAGATCACGGCAACCACTACAATGAGCAGTTCTTC
CASSQDHGNHYNEQFF
>TRBV18|-|TRBJ1-1|-
TGTGCCAGCTCACCGGAGAGTACGGTGGACACTGAAGCTTTCTTT
CASSPESTVDTEAFF
>TRBV20-1|-|TRBJ1-2|-
TGCAGTGCTAGAGATGGGCCAGGGGCTGGCTACACCTTC
CSARDGPGAGYTF
>TRBV20-1|-|TRBJ1-1|-
TGCAGTGCTAGTCTCGTCACCAGGGCCCTGAACACTGAAGCTTTCTTT
CSASLVTRALNTEAFF
>TRBV11-2|-|TRBJ2-3|few
TGTGCCAGCAGCTTATTCGGTACGCAGTATTTT
CASSLFGTQYF
>TRBV21-1|-|TRBJ2-4|-
TGTGCCAGCAGCTGGGGTTACTTAGCCAAAAACATTCAGTACTTC
CASSWGYLAKNIQYF
>TRBV6-4|-|TRBJ2-1|few
TGTGCCAGCAGTGGTCCCGGGGGTGAGCAGTTCTTC
CASSGPGGEQFF
>TRBV2|-|TRBJ2-4|few
TGTGCCAGCAGTGAAGGTCCGGAAGGGGAGCAGTACTTC
CASSEGPEGEQYF
>TRBV12-3/TRBV12-4|TRBD1|TRBJ1-4|-
TGTGCCAGCAGCCCCGGGACAGCTCCTGAAAAACTGTTTTTT
CASSPGTAPEKLFF
>TRBV11-2|TRBD2|TRBJ2-5|-
TGTGCCAGCAGCCCGACTAGCGGGGCACCCCGGGAGACCCAGTACTTC
CASSPTSGAPRETQYF